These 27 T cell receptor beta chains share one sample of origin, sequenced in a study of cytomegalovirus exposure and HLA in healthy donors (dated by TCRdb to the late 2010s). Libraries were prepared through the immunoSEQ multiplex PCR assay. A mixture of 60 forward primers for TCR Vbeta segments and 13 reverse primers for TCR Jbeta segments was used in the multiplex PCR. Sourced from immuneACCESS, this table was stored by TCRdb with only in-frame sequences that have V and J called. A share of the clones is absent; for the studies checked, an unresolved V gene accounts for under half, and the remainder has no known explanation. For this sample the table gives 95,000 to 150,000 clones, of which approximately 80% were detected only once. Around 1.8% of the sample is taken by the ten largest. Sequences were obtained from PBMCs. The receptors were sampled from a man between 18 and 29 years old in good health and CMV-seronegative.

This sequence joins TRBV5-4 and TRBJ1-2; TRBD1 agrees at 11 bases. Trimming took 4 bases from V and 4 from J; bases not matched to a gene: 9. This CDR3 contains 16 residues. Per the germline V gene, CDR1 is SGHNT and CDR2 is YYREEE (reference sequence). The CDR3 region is CASSPTPGTGGYGYTF. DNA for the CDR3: TGTGCCAGCAGCCCTACCCCCGGGACAGGGGGCTATGGCTACACCTTC.

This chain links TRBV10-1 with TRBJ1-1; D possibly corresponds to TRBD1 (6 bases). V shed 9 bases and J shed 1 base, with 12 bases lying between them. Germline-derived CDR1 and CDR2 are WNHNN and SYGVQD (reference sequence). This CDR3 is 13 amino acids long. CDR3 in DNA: TGCGCCAGAAGGACAGCTCCGAACACTGAAGCTTTCTTT. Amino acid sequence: CARRTAPNTEAFF.

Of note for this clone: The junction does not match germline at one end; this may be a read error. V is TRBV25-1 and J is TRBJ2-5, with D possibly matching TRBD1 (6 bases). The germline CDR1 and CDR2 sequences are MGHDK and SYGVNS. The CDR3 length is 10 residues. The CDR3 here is CASGRDILNF. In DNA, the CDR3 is TGTGCCAGCGGCCGGGACATCTTAAACTTC.

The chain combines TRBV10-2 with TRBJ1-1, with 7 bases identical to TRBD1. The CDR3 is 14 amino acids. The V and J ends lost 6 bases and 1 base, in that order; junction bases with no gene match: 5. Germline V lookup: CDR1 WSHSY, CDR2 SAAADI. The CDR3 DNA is TGCGCCAGCAGAGACAGGGCACCGAACACTGAAGCTTTCTTT. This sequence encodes CASRDRAPNTEAFF.

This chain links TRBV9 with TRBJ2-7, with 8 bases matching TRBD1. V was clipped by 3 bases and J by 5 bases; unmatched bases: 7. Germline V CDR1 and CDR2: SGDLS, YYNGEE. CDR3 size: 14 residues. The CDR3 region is CASSARDRIDEQYF. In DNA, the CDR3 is TGTGCCAGCAGCGCCCGGGACAGGATCGACGAGCAGTACTTC.

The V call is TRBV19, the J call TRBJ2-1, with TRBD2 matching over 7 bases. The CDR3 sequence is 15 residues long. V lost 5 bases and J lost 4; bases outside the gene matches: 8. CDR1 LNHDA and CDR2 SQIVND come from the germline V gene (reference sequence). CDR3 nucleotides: TGTGCCAGTAGTTTCTCGCTAGCGGATTACAATGAGCAGTTCTTC. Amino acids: CASSFSLADYNEQFF.

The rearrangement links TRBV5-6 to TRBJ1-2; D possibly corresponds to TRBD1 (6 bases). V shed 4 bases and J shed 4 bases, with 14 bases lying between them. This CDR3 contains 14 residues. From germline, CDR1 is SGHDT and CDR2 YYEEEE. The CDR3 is CASSQHPGVYGYTF. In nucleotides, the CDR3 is TGTGCCAGCAGCCAACACCCAGGGGTCTATGGCTACACCTTC.

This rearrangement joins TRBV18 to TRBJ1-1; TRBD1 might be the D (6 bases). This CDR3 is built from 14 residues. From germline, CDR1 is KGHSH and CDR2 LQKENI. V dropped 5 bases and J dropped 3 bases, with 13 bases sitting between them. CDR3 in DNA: TGTGCCAGCTCATCCTTTTCAGGGGACACTGAAGCTTTCTTT. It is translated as CASSSFSGDTEAFF.

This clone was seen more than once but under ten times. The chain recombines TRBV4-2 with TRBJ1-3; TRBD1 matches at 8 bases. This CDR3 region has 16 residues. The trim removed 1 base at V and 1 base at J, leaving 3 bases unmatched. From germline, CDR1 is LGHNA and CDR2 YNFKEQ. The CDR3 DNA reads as TGTGCCAGCAGCCAAGGAACAGGGGGTTCTGGAAACACCATATATTTT. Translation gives CASSQGTGGSGNTIYF.

The CDR3: CASSTLHRVQETQYF. The CDR3 DNA follows: TGTGCCAGCAGCACCCTTCACCGAGTCCAAGAGACCCAGTACTTC. The rearrangement links TRBV7-8 to TRBJ2-5; the D is unclear. The ends were cut back, 5 bases at V and 1 base at J, with 14 bases in the middle. The CDR3 is 15 amino acids. Germline V gene lookup returns CDR1 SGHVS and CDR2 FQNEAQ.

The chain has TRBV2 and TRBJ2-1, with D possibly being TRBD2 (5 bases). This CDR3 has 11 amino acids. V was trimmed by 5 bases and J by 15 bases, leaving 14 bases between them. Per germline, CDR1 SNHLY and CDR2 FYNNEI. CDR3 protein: CASSYTRVPFF. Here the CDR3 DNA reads TGTGCCAGCAGTTACACTAGGGTACCGTTCTTC.

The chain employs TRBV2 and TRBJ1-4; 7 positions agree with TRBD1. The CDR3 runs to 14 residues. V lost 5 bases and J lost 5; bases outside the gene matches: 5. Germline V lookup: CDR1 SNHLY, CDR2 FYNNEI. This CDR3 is CASSPDRANEKLFF. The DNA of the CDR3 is TGTGCCAGCAGTCCAGACAGGGCCAATGAAAAACTGTTTTTT.

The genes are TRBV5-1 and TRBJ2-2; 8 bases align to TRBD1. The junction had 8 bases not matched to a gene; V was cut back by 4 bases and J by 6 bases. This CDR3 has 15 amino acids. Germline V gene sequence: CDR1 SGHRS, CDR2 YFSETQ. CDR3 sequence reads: CASSVDRVGPGELFF. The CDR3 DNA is TGCGCCAGCAGCGTGGACAGGGTTGGTCCCGGGGAGCTGTTTTTT.

The CDR3 spells CASSIFPSYEQYF. The CDR3 nucleotides read TGTGCCAGTAGTATTTTCCCTTCCTACGAGCAGTACTTC. The chain employs TRBV19 and TRBJ2-7, with D unclear. This CDR3 is built from 13 residues. Looked up from germline, CDR1 is LNHDA and CDR2 is SQIVND (reference sequence). V was shortened by 3 bases and J by 1 base, with 7 bases between the two germline ends. The entire variable domain, with the rest obtained from reference TRBV19 and TRBJ2-7, is as follows: DGGITQSPKYLFRKEGQNVTLSCEQNLNHDAMYWYRQDPGQGLRLIYYSQIVNDFQKGDIAEGYSVSREKKESFPLTVTSAQKNPTAFYLCASSIFPSYEQYFGPGTRLTVT.

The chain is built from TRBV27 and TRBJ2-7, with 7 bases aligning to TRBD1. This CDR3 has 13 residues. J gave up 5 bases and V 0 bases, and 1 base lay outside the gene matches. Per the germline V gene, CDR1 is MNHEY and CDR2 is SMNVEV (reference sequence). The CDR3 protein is CASSLSQGDEQYF. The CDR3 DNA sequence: TGTGCCAGCAGTTTATCTCAGGGGGACGAGCAGTACTTC.

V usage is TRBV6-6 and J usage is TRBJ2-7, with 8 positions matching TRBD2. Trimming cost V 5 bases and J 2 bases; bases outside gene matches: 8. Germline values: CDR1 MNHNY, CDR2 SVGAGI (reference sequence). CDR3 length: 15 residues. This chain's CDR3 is CASSPYPGGTYEQYF. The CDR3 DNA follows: TGTGCCAGCAGTCCATATCCGGGGGGGACCTACGAGCAGTACTTC.

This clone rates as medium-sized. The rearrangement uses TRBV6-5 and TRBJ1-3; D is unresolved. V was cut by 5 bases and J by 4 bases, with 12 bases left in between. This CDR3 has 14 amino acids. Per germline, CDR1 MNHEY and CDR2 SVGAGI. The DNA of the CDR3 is TGTGCCAGCAGTCTTCAAGCCTACGGAAACACCATATATTTT. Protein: CASSLQAYGNTIYF.

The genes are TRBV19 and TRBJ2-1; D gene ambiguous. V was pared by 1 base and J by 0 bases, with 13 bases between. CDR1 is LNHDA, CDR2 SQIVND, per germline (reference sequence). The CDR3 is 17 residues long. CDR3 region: CASSIARGKSSYNEQFF. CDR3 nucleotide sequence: TGTGCCAGTAGTATAGCGCGCGGCAAGAGCTCCTACAATGAGCAGTTCTTC. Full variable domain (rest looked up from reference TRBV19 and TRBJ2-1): DGGITQSPKYLFRKEGQNVTLSCEQNLNHDAMYWYRQDPGQGLRLIYYSQIVNDFQKGDIAEGYSVSREKKESFPLTVTSAQKNPTAFYLCASSIARGKSSYNEQFFGPGTRLTVL.

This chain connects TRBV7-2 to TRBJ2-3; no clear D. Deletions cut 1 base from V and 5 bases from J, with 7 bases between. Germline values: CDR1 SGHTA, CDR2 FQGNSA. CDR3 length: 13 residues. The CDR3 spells CASSLEAIDTQYF. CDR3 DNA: TGTGCCAGCAGCTTAGAAGCGATAGATACGCAGTATTTT.

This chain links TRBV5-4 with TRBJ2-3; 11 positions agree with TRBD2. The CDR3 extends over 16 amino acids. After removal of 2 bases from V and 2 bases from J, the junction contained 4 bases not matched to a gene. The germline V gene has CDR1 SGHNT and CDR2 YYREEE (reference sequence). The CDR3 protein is CASSFRLAGSTDTQYF. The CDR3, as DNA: TGTGCCAGCAGCTTTAGACTAGCGGGGTCCACAGATACGCAGTATTTT.

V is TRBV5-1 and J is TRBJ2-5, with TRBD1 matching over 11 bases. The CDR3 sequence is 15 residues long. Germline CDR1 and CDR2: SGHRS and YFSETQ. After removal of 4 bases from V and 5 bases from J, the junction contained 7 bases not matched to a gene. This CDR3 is CASSGDRGIAETQYF. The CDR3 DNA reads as TGCGCCAGCAGCGGGGACAGGGGGATTGCGGAGACCCAGTACTTC.

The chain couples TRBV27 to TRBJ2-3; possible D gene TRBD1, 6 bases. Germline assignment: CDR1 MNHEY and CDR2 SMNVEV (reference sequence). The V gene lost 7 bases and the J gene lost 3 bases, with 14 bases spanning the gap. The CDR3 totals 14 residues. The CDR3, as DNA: TGTGCCAGCACCACAGGGCGAGGGACAGATACGCAGTATTTT. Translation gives CASTTGRGTDTQYF.

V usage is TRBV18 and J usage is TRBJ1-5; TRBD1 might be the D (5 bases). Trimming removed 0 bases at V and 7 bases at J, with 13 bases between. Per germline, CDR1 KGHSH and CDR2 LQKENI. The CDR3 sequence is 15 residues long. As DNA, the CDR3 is TGTGCCAGCTCACCACCGCCGGGGGGTCGGCAGCCCCAGCATTTT. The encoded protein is CASSPPPGGRQPQHF.

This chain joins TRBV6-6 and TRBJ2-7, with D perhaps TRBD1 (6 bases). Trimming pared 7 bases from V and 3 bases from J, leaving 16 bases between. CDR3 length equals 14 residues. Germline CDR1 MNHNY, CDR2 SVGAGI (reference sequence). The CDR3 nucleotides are TGTGCCAGCACGCGGTGGCCAGGGGACTACGAGCAGTACTTC. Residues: CASTRWPGDYEQYF.

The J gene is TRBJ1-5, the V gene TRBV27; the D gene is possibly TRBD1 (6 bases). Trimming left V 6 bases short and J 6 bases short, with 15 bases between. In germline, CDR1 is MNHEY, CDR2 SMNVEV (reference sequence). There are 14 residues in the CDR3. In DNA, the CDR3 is TGTGCCAGCAGCCCCTTGGGGGGGCGTCAGCCCCAGCATTTT. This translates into CASSPLGGRQPQHF.

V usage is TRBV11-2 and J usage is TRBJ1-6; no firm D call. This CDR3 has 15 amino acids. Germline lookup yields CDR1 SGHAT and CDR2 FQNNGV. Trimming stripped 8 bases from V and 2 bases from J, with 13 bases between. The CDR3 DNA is TGTGCCAGCCGATCAACCGGGACCTATAATTCACCCCTCCACTTT. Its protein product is CASRSTGTYNSPLHF.

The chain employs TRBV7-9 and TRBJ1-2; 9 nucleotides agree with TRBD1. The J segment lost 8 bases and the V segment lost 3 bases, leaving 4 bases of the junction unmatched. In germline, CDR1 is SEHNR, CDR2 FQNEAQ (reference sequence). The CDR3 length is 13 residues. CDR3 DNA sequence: TGTGCCAGCAGCTTCGCGGACAGGGGAGGCTACACCTTC. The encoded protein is CASSFADRGGYTF.